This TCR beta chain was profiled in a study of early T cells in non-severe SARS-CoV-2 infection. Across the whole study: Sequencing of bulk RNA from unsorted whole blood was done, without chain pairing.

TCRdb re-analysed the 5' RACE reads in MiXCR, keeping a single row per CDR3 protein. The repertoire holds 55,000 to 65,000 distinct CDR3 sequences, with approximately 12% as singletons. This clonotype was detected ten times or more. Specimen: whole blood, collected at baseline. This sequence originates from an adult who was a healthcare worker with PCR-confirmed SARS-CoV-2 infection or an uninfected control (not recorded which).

CDR3 sequence reads: CASSLTSGRASSEQYF. CDR3 nucleotides: TGTGCCAGCAGCTTAACTAGCGGGAGGGCTAGCAGCGAGCAGTACTTC. This sequence joins TRBV7-6 and TRBJ2-7, with TRBD2 matching 13 bases. Per germline, CDR1 SGHVS and CDR2 FNYEAQ. The CDR3 runs 16 residues. The junction had 7 bases not matched to a gene; V was cut back by 2 bases and J by 6 bases.